This TCR beta chain appears in the sequencing data of a study of prognosis after radiotherapy for stage I lung cancer. As for the study in general: The enrollment of patients with stage I non-small cell lung cancer occurred between April 2018 and early 2019.

The authors amplified TCR beta CDR3 from genomic DNA using two-round multiplex PCR. During first-round PCR, primers specific to each TRBV and TRBJ gene were used. TCRdb re-called the multiplex PCR reads with MiXCR, one entry per CDR3 protein. The data show fewer than 50,000 distinct CDR3 sequences, with around a quarter seen just once and 20% to 30% held by the top ten. This clonotype was picked up many times. Unmatched junction bases numbered 17, after V lost 3 bases and J lost 1 base. The CDR3 is 21 residues long. Germline CDR1 SGHVS, CDR2 FNYEAQ. Here the sequenced sample was PBMCs, taken before or after stereotactic body radiation therapy (not recorded which). This TCR derives from a donor aged 50 or older with non-small cell lung cancer. The rearrangement uses TRBV7-6 and TRBJ2-7, with 14 bases aligning to TRBD2. As DNA, the CDR3 is TGTGCCAGCAGCTTGAGCTCCGGGACTAGCGGGAGTTCTGGGAGTTCCTACGAGCAGTACTTC. Translation: CASSLSSGTSGSSGSSYEQYF.